Each of the 31 T cell receptor beta chains below was sequenced from the same sample in a study of Tregs in tolerant kidney transplant recipients. Assay used: immunoSEQ multiplex PCR; TCRdb lists only in-frame clones, some missing. The sample lists approximately 99,000 clones, about 90% occurring once. Sequenced material: CD4+ T cells from blood, taken before the transplant. Receptor source: a human donor who received a combined kidney and bone marrow transplant.

The chain links TRBV7-9 to TRBJ1-1, with TRBD1 matching 7 bases. This CDR3 has 15 residues. With V trimmed by 5 bases and J by 1 base, 7 bases remained unmatched. From germline, CDR1 is SEHNR and CDR2 FQNEAQ (reference sequence). CDR3 loop: CASSGRTGRNTEAFF. The CDR3 nucleotides are TGTGCCAGCAGCGGACGGACAGGACGGAACACTGAAGCTTTCTTT. Full variable domain (rest looked up from reference TRBV7-9 and TRBJ1-1): DTGVSQNPRHKITKRGQNVTFRCDPISEHNRLYWYRQTLGQGPEFLTYFQNEAQLEKSRLLSDRFSAERPKGSFSTLEIQRTEQGDSAMYLCASSGRTGRNTEAFFGQGTRLTVV.

The chain employs TRBV21-1 and TRBJ2-5; the listed D gene, TRBD1, was not tested against the DNA. TRBV21-1 is a known pseudogene. The CDR3 totals 15 residues. The CDR3: CASSLRTEGIETQYF. The CDR3 coding sequence is TGTGCCAGCAGCCTCCGGACAGAGGGTATAGAGACCCAGTACTTC.

This rearrangement joins TRBV19 to TRBJ1-1, with a weak D call TRBD1 (6 bases). Trimming took off 5 bases at V and 3 bases at J, with 22 bases between the two ends. Germline-derived CDR1 and CDR2 are LNHDA and SQIVND (reference sequence). This CDR3 spans 17 amino acids. As DNA, the CDR3 is TGTGCCAGTAGTCCGGACGGGGGGCAGGGCGCATACACTGAAGCTTTCTTT. Its translation: CASSPDGGQGAYTEAFF.

This clone was found a few times. V gene TRBV6-6 combines with J gene TRBJ1-5; D is possibly TRBD1 (6 bases). The CDR3 spans 14 residues. The ends were cut back, 5 bases at V and 6 bases at J, with 14 bases in the middle. Germline CDR1 is MNHNY and CDR2 is SVGAGI (reference sequence). Here the CDR3 DNA reads TGTGCCAGCAGTCCCTCCACAGGGACTCAGCCCCAGCATTTT. Protein product: CASSPSTGTQPQHF.

This chain links TRBV18 with TRBJ2-3; TRBD2 is a possible D gene (6 bases). V was shortened by 5 bases and J by 3 bases, with 18 bases between the two germline ends. This CDR3 has 16 residues. Germline CDR1 KGHSH, CDR2 LQKENI. The CDR3 sequence: CASSNQEGLVTDTQYF. As DNA, the CDR3 is TGTGCCAGCTCAAACCAGGAGGGGCTTGTGACAGATACGCAGTATTTT. Full variable domain (rest looked up from reference TRBV18 and TRBJ2-3): NAGVMQNPRHLVRRRGQEARLRCSPMKGHSHVYWYRQLPEEGLKFMVYLQKENIIDESGMPKERFSAEFPKEGPSILRIQQVVRGDSAAYFCASSNQEGLVTDTQYFGPGTRLTVL.

This rearrangement joins TRBV11-2 to TRBJ2-7; 9 nucleotides align to TRBD1. This CDR3 has 14 residues. The V gene end was trimmed by 5 bases and the J gene end by 6 bases; junction bases not matched to a gene: 8. Germline V gene data show CDR1 as SGHAT and CDR2 as FQNNGV. CDR3 loop: CASSHGQGSSEQYF. The CDR3, as DNA: TGTGCCAGCAGCCACGGACAGGGGAGCTCCGAGCAGTACTTC.

This chain connects TRBV5-1 to TRBJ1-2; the match to TRBD1 covers 7 bases. The CDR3 totals 15 residues. Germline assignment: CDR1 SGHRS and CDR2 YFSETQ. Trimming cost V 4 bases and J 8 bases; bases outside gene matches: 14. CDR3 sequence: CASSPDPTTGLGYTF. The CDR3 DNA is TGCGCCAGCAGCCCTGACCCGACGACAGGGCTCGGCTACACCTTC.

The genes are TRBV6-6 and TRBJ2-4; the D gene is possibly TRBD2 (5 bases). The CDR3 contains 15 residues. V was pared by 0 bases and J by 5 bases, with 11 bases between. Germline CDR1 MNHNY, CDR2 SVGAGI (reference sequence). The CDR3 DNA sequence: TGTGCCAGCAGTTACTCGACCAGCGGCCAAAACATTCAGTACTTC. It encodes CASSYSTSGQNIQYF.

This clone was recorded only once. The CDR3 DNA follows: TGTGCCAGCAGTTCCAAACTAGCGGGAGCTTACAATGAGCAGTTCTTC. Residues: CASSSKLAGAYNEQFF. The V gene is TRBV28, the J gene TRBJ2-1; 11 nucleotides align to TRBD2. Germline CDR1 is MDHEN and CDR2 is SYDVKM. Trimming removed 4 bases from V and 4 bases from J; junction bases left unmatched: 6. CDR3 length: 16 residues.

The rearrangement links TRBV11-3 to TRBJ2-3; maybe TRBD2 (6 bases). Looked up from germline, CDR1 is SGHNT and CDR2 is YENEEA. CDR3 length: 13 residues. The V gene lost 3 bases and the J gene lost 10 bases, with 14 bases spanning the gap. Here the CDR3 reads CASSLTGAPSQYF. DNA of the CDR3: TGTGCCAGCAGCTTGACGGGAGCCCCTTCGCAGTATTTT.

This rearrangement joins TRBV5-4 to TRBJ2-5; a possible D gene is TRBD2 (6 bases). Germline loops: CDR1 SGHNT, CDR2 YYREEE (reference sequence). The V end lost 3 bases, the J end lost 2 bases, and 14 bases lay between the germline ends. The CDR3 contains 15 residues. The CDR3 DNA reads as TGTGCCAGCAGCTCAGTGGCCCGGGAGCAAGAGACCCAGTACTTC. As protein: CASSSVAREQETQYF.

This clone was observed once. DNA for the CDR3: TGTGCCAGCAGCTTAGGGACTAGCGGGAGCCAAGAGACCCAGTACTTC. Translation: CASSLGTSGSQETQYF. V is TRBV7-7 and J is TRBJ2-5; the match to TRBD2 covers 13 bases. Losses at the gene ends were 1 base for V and 1 base for J; bases not matched to a gene: 0. Germline assignment: CDR1 SSHAT and CDR2 FNYEAQ (reference sequence). There are 16 residues in the CDR3.

The gene calls are TRBV30 and TRBJ2-1; tentatively, D is TRBD2 (5 bases). The CDR3 covers 13 residues. The germline V gene has CDR1 GTSNPN and CDR2 SVGIG (reference sequence). V shed 8 bases and J shed 0 bases, with 11 bases lying between them. CDR3: CAGGRSSYNEQFF. CDR3 nucleotide sequence: TGTGCCGGAGGAAGGAGCTCCTACAATGAGCAGTTCTTC.

This clone was recorded only once. CDR3 nucleotide sequence: TGTGCCAGCACTCTACCCGCATCTTACGAGCAGTACTTC. Its protein is CASTLPASYEQYF. The chain uses TRBV6-6 and TRBJ2-7; D call uncertain. Trimming took off 7 bases at V and 4 bases at J, with 14 bases between the two ends. CDR3 length: 13 amino acids. Germline-derived CDR1 and CDR2 are MNHNY and SVGAGI (reference sequence).

This chain links TRBV5-6 with TRBJ1-4; D gene uncertain. The CDR3 runs to 14 residues. V was clipped by 4 bases and J by 0 bases, with 7 bases between them. Germline-derived CDR1 and CDR2 are SGHDT and YYEEEE. The CDR3, as DNA: TGTGCCAGCAGCCAGTATGCAACTAATGAAAAACTGTTTTTT. Translating it yields CASSQYATNEKLFF.

The rearrangement joins TRBV28 to TRBJ1-1; possibly TRBD1 for D (5 bases). Between the trimmed V and J ends, which lost 7 bases and 4 bases, there was a span of 16 bases. Looked up from germline, CDR1 is MDHEN and CDR2 is SYDVKM. The CDR3 is made up of 14 amino acids. The CDR3 here is CASTLGSGGTEAFF. The CDR3 DNA sequence: TGTGCCAGCACCCTCGGGAGTGGGGGCACTGAAGCTTTCTTT. Full variable domain (outside the CDR3, taken from reference TRBV28 and TRBJ1-1): DVKVTQSSRYLVKRTGEKVFLECVQDMDHENMFWYRQDPGLGLRLIYFSYDVKMKEKGDIPEGYSVSREKKERFSLILESASTNQTSMYLCASTLGSGGTEAFFGQGTRLTVV.

The J gene is TRBJ2-1, the V gene TRBV27, with 16 bases identical to TRBD2. This CDR3 is built from 16 residues. In germline, CDR1 is MNHEY, CDR2 SMNVEV (reference sequence). J was trimmed by 7 bases and V by 5 bases; bases with no gene match: 5. CDR3 sequence (DNA): TGTGCCAGCAGTCCCGGGACTAGCGGGAGGGTAAATGAGCAGTTCTTC. Translation gives CASSPGTSGRVNEQFF.

This chain joins TRBV18 and TRBJ2-2; D is unclear. The CDR3 covers 14 residues. Trimming took off 3 bases at V and 6 bases at J, with 11 bases between the two ends. The germline V gene has CDR1 KGHSH and CDR2 LQKENI. DNA for the CDR3: TGTGCCAGCTCACCGGCCGTTAGCCCCGGGGAGCTGTTTTTT. Encoded protein: CASSPAVSPGELFF.

The chain employs TRBV14 and TRBJ2-1; 7 bases fit TRBD2. The CDR3 is 16 residues long. Germline trimming cut 1 base from V and 3 bases from J; bases unmatched to any gene: 6. Looked up from germline, CDR1 is SGHDN and CDR2 is FVKESK. The chain's CDR3 is CASSQGVTSDYNEQFF. CDR3 in DNA: TGTGCCAGCAGCCAAGGTGTAACTAGCGACTACAATGAGCAGTTCTTC.

V gene TRBV6-6 combines with J gene TRBJ1-1, with D possibly TRBD1 on 6 matching bases. V was pared by 6 bases and J by 6 bases, with 11 bases between. The CDR3 loop spans 12 amino acids. From germline, CDR1 is MNHNY and CDR2 SVGAGI (reference sequence). CDR3 coding DNA: TGTGCCAGCAGCCTGGACAGACCTGAAGCTTTCTTT. As protein: CASSLDRPEAFF.

The chain carries TRBV14 and TRBJ1-1; D gene unclear. Trimming took off 0 bases at V and 0 bases at J, with 14 bases between the two ends. The germline gives CDR1 SGHDN, CDR2 FVKESK. There are 17 residues in the CDR3. The CDR3 DNA sequence: TGTGCCAGCAGCCAAGATTTTTCACACAGATTGAACACTGAAGCTTTCTTT. The encoded protein is CASSQDFSHRLNTEAFF.

The sample holds one count of this clone. V gene TRBV6-4 combines with J gene TRBJ2-1; TRBD2 agrees at 10 bases. From germline, CDR1 is MRHNA and CDR2 SNTAGT. V shed 4 bases, J shed 5 bases, and the junction held 5 bases outside the gene matches. The CDR3 is 15 amino acids. Here the CDR3 DNA reads TGTGCCAGCAGTGCCACACTAGCGGGGAACAATGAGCAGTTCTTC. It is translated as CASSATLAGNNEQFF.

V usage is TRBV6-1 and J usage is TRBJ2-7; the D is unclear. Germline CDR1 reads MNHNS; CDR2 reads SASEGT. The CDR3 consists of 15 residues. V was cut by 4 bases and J by 3 bases, with 16 bases left in between. The CDR3 DNA sequence: TGTGCCAGCAGTGCCCCATTATATGGAGACTACGAGCAGTACTTC. Its protein is CASSAPLYGDYEQYF.

The chain employs TRBV28 and TRBJ2-7; perhaps TRBD1 as D (6 bases). Between the trimmed V and J ends, which lost 4 bases and 4 bases, there was a span of 8 bases. The CDR3 runs to 12 residues. The V gene's germline CDR1 is MDHEN and CDR2 SYDVKM. The CDR3 region is CASSSTGYEQYF. CDR3 coding DNA: TGTGCCAGCAGTTCCACAGGGTACGAGCAGTACTTC.

The rearrangement uses TRBV5-6 and TRBJ1-1; D not certain. Per germline, CDR1 SGHDT and CDR2 YYEEEE. The CDR3 length is 17 residues. Deletions cut 0 bases from V and 9 bases from J, with 24 bases between. The CDR3 protein is CASSLGGVPTSGYKAFF. The DNA of the CDR3 is TGTGCCAGCAGCTTGGGCGGGGTTCCGACGTCTGGATATAAAGCTTTCTTT.

The V call is TRBV6-6, the J call TRBJ2-7; 10 bases align to TRBD2. The germline CDR1 and CDR2 sequences are MNHNY and SVGAGI (reference sequence). V dropped 2 bases and J dropped 6; count of bases not matched to a gene: 10. The CDR3 consists of 16 residues. CDR3 DNA: TGTGCCAGCAGTTACGGTTCGGGACTAGCGAGCCGCGAGCAGTACTTC. Translating it yields CASSYGSGLASREQYF.

This clone was picked up a small number of times. V gene TRBV29-1 combines with J gene TRBJ1-2, with a weak D call TRBD1 (5 bases). CDR1 SQVTM and CDR2 ANQGSEA come from the germline V gene. V lost 3 bases and J 7 bases, leaving 6 bases between the germline ends. CDR3 size: 10 residues. DNA of the CDR3: TGCAGCGTTGACGGGGGTGGCTACACCTTC. As protein: CSVDGGGYTF.

The rearrangement uses TRBV11-2 and TRBJ2-3, with 10 bases lining up with TRBD2. Germline values: CDR1 SGHAT, CDR2 FQNNGV. The trim removed 1 base at V and 1 base at J, leaving 8 bases unmatched. CDR3 length equals 18 residues. The CDR3 loop is CASSLGYILAGGTDTQYF. DNA for the CDR3: TGTGCCAGCAGCTTAGGCTATATTCTAGCGGGGGGCACAGATACGCAGTATTTT. The variable domain in full, completed from reference TRBV11-2 and TRBJ2-3, reads EAGVAQSPRYKIIEKRQSVAFWCNPISGHATLYWYQQILGQGPKLLIQFQNNGVVDDSQLPKDRFSAERLKGVDSTLKIQPAKLEDSAVYLCASSLGYILAGGTDTQYFGPGTRLTVL.

V is TRBV2 and J is TRBJ2-2; tentative D call: TRBD2 (5 bases). CDR3 size: 15 residues. In germline, CDR1 is SNHLY, CDR2 FYNNEI. Trimming removed 5 bases at V and 4 bases at J, with 14 bases between. CDR3 amino acids: CASSPSPAGTGELFF. CDR3 sequence (DNA): TGTGCCAGCAGTCCCAGCCCCGCGGGCACCGGGGAGCTGTTTTTT.

The chain carries TRBV19 and TRBJ2-5; 9 bases fit TRBD2. This CDR3 is 12 amino acids long. The germline V gene encodes CDR1 LNHDA and CDR2 SQIVND (reference sequence). V gave up 9 bases and J gave up 5 bases; unmatched junction bases: 4. CDR3 coding DNA: TGTGCCAGGCGGACTAGCGCGGAGACCCAGTACTTC. Protein sequence: CARRTSAETQYF.

As regards this clone: The limits of the CDR3 on the DNA are not certain, so only TCRdb's listed CDR3 is given. The CDR3: CSVGSVRGGYTF. This sequence joins TRBV29-1 and TRBJ1-2. The CDR3 has 12 amino acids, counting both end residues. Germline CDR1 SQVTM, CDR2 ANQGSEA.